The 30 T cell receptor beta chains presented below share a single source sample, sequenced in a study of T cells expressing NK-cell markers. TCRdb re-called the 5' RACE reads, yielding one record per CDR3 amino acid sequence without DNA. This table holds 500,000 to 700,000 distinct CDR3 sequences. Material: blood T cells: a sorted CD56 or NKG2C T cell subset, CD4+ or CD8+ T cells, or bulk PBMC T cells (not recorded which). The receptors were sampled from a man aged 18 to 30 in good health.

The V and J genes are TRBV7-2 and TRBJ2-1; no DNA is available, so the TRBD2 call from TCRdb remains unchecked. The CDR3 runs 15 residues. Germline V gene sequence: CDR1 SGHTA, CDR2 FQGNSA. The CDR3 reads CASSLESSGRAKQFF.

This rearrangement joins TRBV12-3 or TRBV12-4 to TRBJ1-3. This CDR3 is built from 15 residues. This CDR3 is CASSLEQAPSHTIYF.

V is TRBV18 and J is TRBJ2-1; TCRdb picks TRBD2, but there is no DNA to check that call. The CDR3 is 12 amino acids. CDR1 and CDR2 from the germline V gene are KGHSH and LQKENI. CDR3 residues: CASSSGVDEQFF.

The genes are TRBV29-1 and TRBJ1-2; no DNA is available, so the TRBD1 call from TCRdb remains unchecked. CDR1 SQVTM and CDR2 ANQGSEA come from the germline V gene. This CDR3 is built from 14 residues. CDR3 sequence: CSVAPGQRNYGYTF.

Here the CDR3 reads CSASGTTMSQFF. The chain combines TRBV20-1 with TRBJ2-1; TCRdb calls TRBD1, which cannot be checked without DNA. CDR1 and CDR2 from the germline V gene are DFQATT and SNEGSKA (reference sequence). This CDR3 contains 12 residues.

The J gene is TRBJ1-2, the V gene TRBV7-9; the TRBD1 assignment by TCRdb is unverifiable without DNA. Germline CDR1 SEHNR, CDR2 FQNEAQ (reference sequence). The CDR3 length is 12 residues. The CDR3 sequence is CASSQQGTGYTF. The whole variable domain, remainder taken from reference TRBV7-9 and TRBJ1-2, is DTGVSQNPRHKITKRGQNVTFRCDPISEHNRLYWYRQTLGQGPEFLTYFQNEAQLEKSRLLSDRFSAERPKGSFSTLEIQRTEQGDSAMYLCASSQQGTGYTFGSGTRLTVV.

The chain uses TRBV6-1 and TRBJ2-3; absent DNA, TCRdb's TRBD1 call cannot be checked. The CDR3 is made up of 14 amino acids. CDR1 is MNHNS and CDR2 is SASEGT in the germline V gene. CDR3 loop: CASSDKRDADTQYF.

The J gene is TRBJ2-5, the V gene TRBV5-1; TCRdb reports TRBD2, a call that lacks DNA to check it against. CDR3 length: 16 residues. Germline V CDR1 and CDR2: SGHRS, YFSETQ. CDR3 sequence: CASSLEIAGARETQYF.

The rearrangement uses TRBV7-2 and TRBJ2-2; TCRdb's D call, TRBD2, is unchecked because there is no DNA. CDR3 size: 16 residues. The germline V gene has CDR1 SGHTA and CDR2 FQGNSA. CDR3 protein: CASSLAGGPGTGELFF.

The chain recombines TRBV21-1 with TRBJ2-3; TCRdb designates TRBD1, a call that cannot be tested without DNA. TRBV21-1 is listed as a pseudogene. The CDR3 spans 16 residues. CDR3 sequence: CASICLRGANTDTQYF.

V gene TRBV15 combines with J gene TRBJ1-1; TCRdb names TRBD1, which stays unverified in the absence of DNA. The CDR3 consists of 14 residues. The germline gives CDR1 LNHNV, CDR2 YYDKDF (reference sequence). The CDR3 loop is CATSGQPLNTEAFF.

The V call is TRBV28, the J call TRBJ2-5; absent DNA, TCRdb's TRBD1 call cannot be checked. In germline, CDR1 is MDHEN, CDR2 SYDVKM. This CDR3 comprises 16 residues. The CDR3 reads CASSPPPAQGQETQYF.

This CDR3 reads CASSPSDLYQETQYF. The V call is TRBV18, the J call TRBJ2-5. The CDR3 length is 15 residues. Germline V lookup: CDR1 KGHSH, CDR2 LQKENI.

The chain is built from TRBV29-1 and TRBJ2-3; TCRdb returns TRBD2, unconfirmable since there is no DNA. This CDR3 is built from 15 residues. Germline lookup yields CDR1 SQVTM and CDR2 ANQGSEA. The CDR3 loop reads CSVVRGRAGTDTQYF.

V usage is TRBV20-1 and J usage is TRBJ1-2. The V gene's germline CDR1 is DFQATT and CDR2 SNEGSKA (reference sequence). There are 14 residues in the CDR3. The chain's CDR3 is CSARGRRGYYGYTF.

The chain carries TRBV30 and TRBJ2-7; the D gene TCRdb calls, TRBD1, cannot be checked with no DNA. The CDR3 has 13 amino acids. Per the germline V gene, CDR1 is GTSNPN and CDR2 is SVGIG (reference sequence). The CDR3 loop reads CAWSWGPTNEQYF.

The gene calls are TRBV5-1 and TRBJ2-5; the D gene TCRdb calls, TRBD2, cannot be checked with no DNA. CDR1 and CDR2 from the germline V gene are SGHRS and YFSETQ. The CDR3 is made up of 14 amino acids. The CDR3 spells CASSYLAGLETQYF.

V and J are TRBV7-9 and TRBJ2-1; TCRdb indicates TRBD1, and absent DNA this call remains unverified. The germline gives CDR1 SEHNR, CDR2 FQNEAQ (reference sequence). CDR3 size: 15 residues. This chain's CDR3 is CASSTNRRPGNEQFF.

The J gene is TRBJ1-2, the V gene TRBV6-1. There are 14 residues in the CDR3. Germline V gene data show CDR1 as MNHNS and CDR2 as SASEGT. The CDR3 loop is CASSDGRRGDGYTF.

The chain joins TRBV28 to TRBJ2-2. Germline values: CDR1 MDHEN, CDR2 SYDVKM. There are 14 residues in the CDR3. The CDR3 here is CASSYGLNTGELFF. The variable domain in full, completed from reference TRBV28 and TRBJ2-2, reads DVKVTQSSRYLVKRTGEKVFLECVQDMDHENMFWYRQDPGLGLRLIYFSYDVKMKEKGDIPEGYSVSREKKERFSLILESASTNQTSMYLCASSYGLNTGELFFGEGSRLTVL.

CDR3 region: CSARDGTSGEQFF. The gene calls are TRBV20-1 and TRBJ2-1; with no DNA, the TCRdb D assignment of TRBD2 cannot be verified. The CDR3 has 13 amino acids. The germline V gene encodes CDR1 DFQATT and CDR2 SNEGSKA (reference sequence).

The V call is TRBV12-3 or TRBV12-4, the J call TRBJ2-1; TCRdb calls TRBD2, which cannot be checked without DNA. The length of the CDR3 is 11 residues. This CDR3 is CASSSEGSGFF.

The chain joins TRBV21-1 to TRBJ2-1; checking the TCRdb D call of TRBD2 is not possible without DNA. TRBV21-1 is an annotated pseudogene. The CDR3 covers 17 residues. This CDR3 reads CASSSFGLAGAPGEQFF.

The chain recombines TRBV5-1 with TRBJ2-3; no DNA is available, so the TRBD2 call from TCRdb remains unchecked. The germline V gene has CDR1 SGHRS and CDR2 YFSETQ. The CDR3 totals 16 residues. The CDR3 here is CASSSGTAQRADTQYF.

This chain links TRBV12-3 or TRBV12-4 with TRBJ1-5; TCRdb designates TRBD1, a call that cannot be tested without DNA. The CDR3 extends over 16 amino acids. Here the CDR3 reads CASSPKGRGLNQPQHF.

The chain recombines TRBV3-1 with TRBJ2-5; TCRdb's assignment of TRBD2 cannot be checked, as there is no DNA. Germline V gene lookup returns CDR1 LGHDT and CDR2 YNNKEL (reference sequence). The CDR3 runs to 19 residues. The CDR3 region is CASSQDWREEGGYQETQYF.

The J gene is TRBJ2-1, the V gene TRBV27; absent DNA, TCRdb's TRBD2 call cannot be checked. Germline loops: CDR1 MNHEY, CDR2 SMNVEV (reference sequence). CDR3 length: 17 amino acids. CDR3 sequence: CASTSFLKKRDDNEQFF.

J is TRBJ2-1 and V is TRBV20-1; TCRdb lists TRBD2, though no DNA is available to test this call. CDR1 and CDR2 from the germline V gene are DFQATT and SNEGSKA (reference sequence). This CDR3 spans 18 amino acids. The CDR3 loop is CGTQPGLAGVFYYNEQFF.

This sequence joins TRBV25-1 and TRBJ2-1; TCRdb lists TRBD2, though no DNA is available to test this call. The CDR3 spans 13 residues. Germline V gene sequence: CDR1 MGHDK, CDR2 SYGVNS. The CDR3: CASNSGSGNEQFF.

The J gene is TRBJ2-7, the V gene TRBV6-2 or TRBV6-3; without DNA, the TCRdb call of TRBD1 cannot be checked. CDR1 MNHEY and CDR2 SVGEGT come from the germline V gene. This CDR3 spans 12 amino acids. The CDR3 sequence is CASSYPPGEQYF.